Presented here are 16 T cell receptor beta chains from one specimen sequenced in a study of T cells in Graves' hyperthyroidism and ophthalmopathy (dated by TCRdb to about 2019). Receptor libraries were prepared by multiplex PCR. TCRdb shows the sequencer as Illumina HiSeq 2000. TCR beta CDR3 regions were amplified from RNA transcripts. The first round of RT-PCR for the TCR CDR3 was performed with the HTBI primer set and the Qiagen OneStep RT-PCR kit. TCRdb's own reprocessing of the public reads used fastp at Q25 and MiXCR and kept productive beta chains. Merged by CDR3 protein, the rows form single entries marked with the most common genes and DNA. For this sample there are 500,000 to 800,000 distinct CDR3 sequences; 45% appear just once. The ten largest clonotypes hold about 7% of the sample. Sequencing input: peripheral blood or thyroid tissue (not recorded which). These receptors were obtained from an adult man with Graves' disease, either hyperthyroidism or ophthalmopathy (not recorded which).

This clonotype has more than one count but fewer than ten. CDR3 protein: CASSFSMTGVNTEAFF. The CDR3 bases are TGTGCCAGCAGTTTCTCAATGACAGGGGTAAACACTGAAGCTTTCTTT. The chain carries TRBV12-3 or TRBV12-4 and TRBJ1-1; 8 bases are shared with TRBD1. The V gene end was trimmed by 3 bases and the J gene end by 2 bases; junction bases not matched to a gene: 8. The length of the CDR3 is 16 residues.

The chain uses TRBV9 and TRBJ1-2; the D gene is possibly TRBD1 (5 bases). Germline loops: CDR1 SGDLS, CDR2 YYNGEE. The CDR3 contains 14 residues. Trimming left V 4 bases short and J 0 bases short, with 10 bases between. The CDR3 protein is CASSIGTTNYGYTF. The CDR3, as DNA: TGTGCCAGCAGCATCGGGACCACTAACTATGGCTACACCTTC.

The chain is built from TRBV20-1 and TRBJ1-2, with TRBD1 identical over 9 bases. Germline CDR1 is DFQATT and CDR2 is SNEGSKA (reference sequence). The CDR3 runs 16 residues. Trimming took 3 bases from V and 7 from J; bases not matched to a gene: 15. The CDR3, as DNA: TGCAGTGCTAGCTTAGGGGGACAGGGAGGTCCGCTTGGCTACACCTTC. Its translation is CSASLGGQGGPLGYTF.

The V and J genes are TRBV9 and TRBJ2-2; 11 bases fit TRBD1. This CDR3 has 16 amino acids. CDR1 is SGDLS and CDR2 is YYNGEE in the germline V gene. The trim removed 2 bases at V and 4 bases at J, leaving 4 bases unmatched. In DNA, the CDR3 is TGTGCCAGCAGCGTCACCGGGACAGGGGGCACCGGGGAGCTGTTTTTT. Encoded protein: CASSVTGTGGTGELFF.

The J gene is TRBJ2-5, the V gene TRBV15, with D uncertain. The germline V and J ends were trimmed by 3 bases and 10 bases, with 6 bases remaining between them. Per germline, CDR1 LNHNV and CDR2 YYDKDF (reference sequence). This CDR3 contains 10 residues. The CDR3 DNA reads TGTGCCACCAGCAGGGGGATCCAGTACTTC. As protein: CATSRGIQYF.

In regard to this clonotype: Germline is not matched at one junction end, which may reflect a read error. The rearrangement links TRBV5-1 to TRBJ2-6, with no clear D. The CDR3 runs 9 residues. Germline CDR1 and CDR2: SGHRS and YFSETQ. The chain's CDR3 is CASSLEGGF. DNA for the CDR3: TGCGCCAGCAGCTTGGAAGGTGGTTTC.

The chain uses TRBV6-2 or TRBV6-3 and TRBJ2-5; D remains ambiguous. This CDR3 contains 12 residues. V was clipped by 6 bases and J by 5 bases, with 10 bases between them. Germline CDR1 MNHEY, CDR2 SVGEGT. The CDR3 protein is CASSVLVETQYF. The CDR3 coding sequence is TGTGCCAGCAGCGTTCTGGTGGAGACCCAGTACTTC.

The chain joins TRBV7-9 to TRBJ1-2; TRBD1 aligns across 10 bases. The CDR3 covers 17 residues. After removal of 5 bases from V and 4 bases from J, the junction contained 13 bases not matched to a gene. The germline gives CDR1 SEHNR, CDR2 FQNEAQ (reference sequence). The DNA for the CDR3 is TGTGCCAGCAGCACGAGCCGGGACAGGGGATCTTCCTATGGCTACACCTTC. It codes for CASSTSRDRGSSYGYTF.

This clonotype was observed at least ten times. This chain joins TRBV29-1 and TRBJ2-5, with D uncertain. V was shortened by 5 bases and J by 4 bases, with 14 bases between the two germline ends. The V gene's germline CDR1 is SQVTM and CDR2 ANQGSEA. CDR3 length: 13 amino acids. This chain's CDR3 is CSVQTLVGETQYF. The CDR3 coding sequence is TGCAGCGTTCAAACGTTAGTCGGAGAGACCCAGTACTTC.

At least ten counts were recorded for this clonotype. V gene TRBV2 combines with J gene TRBJ1-4; D possibly corresponds to TRBD1 (5 bases). Germline CDR1 reads SNHLY; CDR2 reads FYNNEI. Trimming took off 6 bases at V and 7 bases at J, with 12 bases between the two ends. The CDR3 sequence is 13 residues long. The CDR3 loop is CASSTQGGEKLFF. The CDR3 DNA reads as TGTGCCAGCAGCACGCAGGGCGGTGAAAAACTGTTTTTT.

The CDR3 loop is CAISKDQHEQYF. Here the CDR3 DNA reads TGTGCCATCAGTAAGGACCAGCATGAGCAGTATTTT. The rearrangement uses TRBV10-3 and TRBJ2-3, with no clear D. The CDR3 is 12 residues long. Germline CDR1 and CDR2: ENHRY and SYGVKD. V dropped 5 bases and J dropped 11 bases, with 14 bases sitting between them.

In this sample, this clonotype turned up a few times. The chain joins TRBV19 to TRBJ1-3, with a possible D match to TRBD1 (5 bases). Germline V gene data show CDR1 as LNHDA and CDR2 as SQIVND (reference sequence). The CDR3 sequence is 14 residues long. Trimming removed 4 bases from V and 2 bases from J, with 9 bases in between. In DNA, the CDR3 is TGTGCCAGTAGTACGGGGGAACCTGGAAACACCATATATTTT. Residues: CASSTGEPGNTIYF.

This clonotype was observed at least ten times. V usage is TRBV10-3 and J usage is TRBJ1-5; no reliable D call. CDR1 ENHRY and CDR2 SYGVKD come from the germline V gene. The CDR3 length is 13 residues. Trimming took off 8 bases at V and 4 bases at J, with 12 bases between the two ends. CDR3 residues: CAIRSDLNQPQHF. The CDR3 bases are TGTGCCATCCGGTCGGACCTAAATCAGCCCCAGCATTTT.

This clonotype has only a few counts. The chain links TRBV7-9 to TRBJ2-7; D gene uncertain. V was clipped by 5 bases and J by 1 base, with 18 bases between them. This CDR3 has 16 amino acids. Germline V CDR1 and CDR2: SEHNR, FQNEAQ (reference sequence). This CDR3 reads CASSPPLALDSYEQYF. CDR3 DNA sequence: TGTGCCAGCAGCCCCCCGTTAGCATTGGATTCCTACGAGCAGTACTTC.

This clonotype has just a few counts. This chain connects TRBV11-3 to TRBJ1-5; D might be TRBD1 (5 bases). Germline CDR1 and CDR2: SGHNT and YENEEA. V shed 1 base and J shed 6 bases, with 13 bases lying between them. This CDR3 is built from 15 residues. The CDR3 here is CASSLGDWGIQPQHF. In nucleotides, the CDR3 is TGTGCCAGCAGCTTAGGAGATTGGGGGATTCAGCCCCAGCATTTT.

This clonotype was found many times. The V and J genes are TRBV2 and TRBJ1-6; TRBD1 is a possible D gene (5 bases). The CDR3 sequence is 14 residues long. Trimming took 0 bases from V and 6 from J, leaving 6 bases between them. The germline V gene has CDR1 SNHLY and CDR2 FYNNEI. DNA for the CDR3: TGTGCCAGCAGTGAAGCCAGGGCTAATTCACCCCTCCACTTT. This codes for CASSEARANSPLHF.